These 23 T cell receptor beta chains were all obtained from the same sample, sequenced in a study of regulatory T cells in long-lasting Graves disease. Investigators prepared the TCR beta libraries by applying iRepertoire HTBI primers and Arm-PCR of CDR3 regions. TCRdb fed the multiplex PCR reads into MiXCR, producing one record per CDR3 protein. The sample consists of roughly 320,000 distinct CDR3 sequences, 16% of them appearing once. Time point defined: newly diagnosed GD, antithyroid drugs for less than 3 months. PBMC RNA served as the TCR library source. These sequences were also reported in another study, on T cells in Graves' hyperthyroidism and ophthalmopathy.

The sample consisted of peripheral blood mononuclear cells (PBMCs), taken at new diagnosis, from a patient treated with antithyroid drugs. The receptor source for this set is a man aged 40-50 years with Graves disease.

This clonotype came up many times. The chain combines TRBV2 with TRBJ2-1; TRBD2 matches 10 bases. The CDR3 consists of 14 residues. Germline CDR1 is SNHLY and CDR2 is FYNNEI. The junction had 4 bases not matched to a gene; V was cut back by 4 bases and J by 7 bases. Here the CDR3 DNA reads TGTGCCAGCAGTGGAAATAGCGGGGGGAATGAGCAGTTCTTC. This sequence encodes CASSGNSGGNEQFF.

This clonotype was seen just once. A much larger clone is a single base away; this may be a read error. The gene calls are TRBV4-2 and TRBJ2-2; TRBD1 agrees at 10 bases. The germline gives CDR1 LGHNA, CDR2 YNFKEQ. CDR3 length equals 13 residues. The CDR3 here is CASSRQGAGGLFF. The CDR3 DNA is TGTGCCAGCAGCCGACAGGGGGCCGGGGGGCTGTTTTTT.

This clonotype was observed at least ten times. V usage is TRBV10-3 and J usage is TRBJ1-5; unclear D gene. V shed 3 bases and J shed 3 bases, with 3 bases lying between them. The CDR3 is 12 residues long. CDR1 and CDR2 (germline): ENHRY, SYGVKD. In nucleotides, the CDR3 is TGTGCCATCAGTGACTACAATCAGCCCCAGCATTTT. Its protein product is CAISDYNQPQHF.

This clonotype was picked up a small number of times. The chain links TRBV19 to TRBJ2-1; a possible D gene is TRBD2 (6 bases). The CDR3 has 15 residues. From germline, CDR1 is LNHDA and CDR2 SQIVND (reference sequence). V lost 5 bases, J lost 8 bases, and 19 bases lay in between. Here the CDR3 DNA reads TGTGCCAGTAGTGATTGGAGGGGAGGTGGCTATGAGCAGTTCTTC. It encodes CASSDWRGGGYEQFF.

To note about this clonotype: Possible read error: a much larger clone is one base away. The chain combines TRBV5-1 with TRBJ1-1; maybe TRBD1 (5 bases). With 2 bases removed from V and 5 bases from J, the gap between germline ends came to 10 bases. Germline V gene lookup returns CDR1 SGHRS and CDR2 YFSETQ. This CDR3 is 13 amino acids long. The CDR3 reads CASSFTGLTEAFF. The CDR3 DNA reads TGCGCCAGCAGCTTTACAGGATTGACTGAAGCTTTCTTT.

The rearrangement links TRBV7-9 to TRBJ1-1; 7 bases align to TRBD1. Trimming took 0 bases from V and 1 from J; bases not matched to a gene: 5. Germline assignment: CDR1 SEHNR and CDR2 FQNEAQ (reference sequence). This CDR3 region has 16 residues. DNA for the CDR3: TGTGCCAGCAGCTTAGCGAGGGGGCCTCCGAACACTGAAGCTTTCTTT. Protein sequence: CASSLARGPPNTEAFF. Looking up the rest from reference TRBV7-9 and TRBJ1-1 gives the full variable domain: DTGVSQNPRHKITKRGQNVTFRCDPISEHNRLYWYRQTLGQGPEFLTYFQNEAQLEKSRLLSDRFSAERPKGSFSTLEIQRTEQGDSAMYLCASSLARGPPNTEAFFGQGTRLTVV.

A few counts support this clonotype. Here the CDR3 DNA reads TGTGCCAGCAGCGTTGGGTGGGGAGGCACAGATACGCAGTATTTT. This gives the protein CASSVGWGGTDTQYF. The rearrangement links TRBV5-6 to TRBJ2-3, with D maybe TRBD2 (5 bases). CDR3 length: 15 amino acids. Germline loops: CDR1 SGHDT, CDR2 YYEEEE. V lost 4 bases and J 1 base, leaving 13 bases between the germline ends.

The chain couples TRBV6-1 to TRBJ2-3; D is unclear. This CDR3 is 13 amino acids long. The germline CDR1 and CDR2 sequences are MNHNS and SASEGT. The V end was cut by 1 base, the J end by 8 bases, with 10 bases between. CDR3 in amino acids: CASSEVGFSTQYF. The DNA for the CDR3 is TGTGCCAGCAGTGAAGTTGGGTTTAGTACGCAGTATTTT.

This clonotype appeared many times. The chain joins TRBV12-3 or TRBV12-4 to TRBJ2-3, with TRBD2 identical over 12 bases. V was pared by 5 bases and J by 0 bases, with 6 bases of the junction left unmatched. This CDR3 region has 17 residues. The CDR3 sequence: CASSARLAGVSTDTQYF. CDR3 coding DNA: TGTGCCAGCAGTGCCAGACTAGCGGGGGTTAGCACAGATACGCAGTATTTT.

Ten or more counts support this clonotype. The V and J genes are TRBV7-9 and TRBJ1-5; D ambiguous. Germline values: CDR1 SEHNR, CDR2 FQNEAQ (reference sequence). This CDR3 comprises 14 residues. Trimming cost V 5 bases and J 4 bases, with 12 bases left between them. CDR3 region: CASSLSDGNQPQHF. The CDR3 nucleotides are TGTGCCAGCAGCCTAAGCGATGGGAATCAGCCCCAGCATTTT.

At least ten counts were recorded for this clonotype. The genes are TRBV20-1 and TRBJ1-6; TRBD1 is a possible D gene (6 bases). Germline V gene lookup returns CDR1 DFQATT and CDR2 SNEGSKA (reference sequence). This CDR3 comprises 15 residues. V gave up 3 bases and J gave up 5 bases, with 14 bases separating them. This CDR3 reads CSARLPAGDNSPLHF. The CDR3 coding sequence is TGCAGTGCTAGGTTGCCCGCAGGGGATAATTCACCCCTCCACTTT.

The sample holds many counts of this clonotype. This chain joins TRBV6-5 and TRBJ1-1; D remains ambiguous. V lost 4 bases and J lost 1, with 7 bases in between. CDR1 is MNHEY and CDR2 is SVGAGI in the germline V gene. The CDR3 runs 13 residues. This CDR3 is CASSSPGNTEAFF. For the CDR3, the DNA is TGTGCCAGCAGTTCTCCGGGGAACACTGAAGCTTTCTTT.

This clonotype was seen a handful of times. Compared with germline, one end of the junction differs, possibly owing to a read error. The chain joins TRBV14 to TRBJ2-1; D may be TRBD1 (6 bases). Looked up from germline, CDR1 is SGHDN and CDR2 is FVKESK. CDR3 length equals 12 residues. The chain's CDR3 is CASSQDGQLRYF. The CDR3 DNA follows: TGTGCCAGCAGCCAAGACGGACAGCTAAGGTACTTC.

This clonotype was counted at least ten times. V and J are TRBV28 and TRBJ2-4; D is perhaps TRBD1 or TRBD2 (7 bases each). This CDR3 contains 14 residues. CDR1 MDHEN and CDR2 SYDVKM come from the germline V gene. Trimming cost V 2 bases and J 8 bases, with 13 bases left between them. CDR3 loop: CASSLTAGGDIQYF. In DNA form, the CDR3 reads TGTGCCAGCAGTTTAACTGCAGGGGGGGACATTCAGTACTTC.

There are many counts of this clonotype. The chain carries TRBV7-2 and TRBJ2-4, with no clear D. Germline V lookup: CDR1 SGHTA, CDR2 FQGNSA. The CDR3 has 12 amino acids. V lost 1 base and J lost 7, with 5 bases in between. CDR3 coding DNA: TGTGCCAGCAGCTTAGGCCCGAACATTCAGTACTTC. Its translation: CASSLGPNIQYF.

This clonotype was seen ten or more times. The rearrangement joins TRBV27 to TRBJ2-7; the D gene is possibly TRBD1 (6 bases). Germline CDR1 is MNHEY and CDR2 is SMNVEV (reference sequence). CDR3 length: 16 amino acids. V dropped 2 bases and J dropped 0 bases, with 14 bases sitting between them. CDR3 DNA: TGTGCCAGCAGTTTAAAGGGTCCGGACAGCTCCTACGAGCAGTACTTC. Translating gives CASSLKGPDSSYEQYF.

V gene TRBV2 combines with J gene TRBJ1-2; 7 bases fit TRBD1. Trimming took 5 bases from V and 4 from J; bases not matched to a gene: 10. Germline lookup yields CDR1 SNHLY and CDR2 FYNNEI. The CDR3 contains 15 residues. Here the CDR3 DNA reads TGTGCCAGCAGTCCTGGACAGGCTAAGGTCTATGGCTACACCTTC. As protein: CASSPGQAKVYGYTF.

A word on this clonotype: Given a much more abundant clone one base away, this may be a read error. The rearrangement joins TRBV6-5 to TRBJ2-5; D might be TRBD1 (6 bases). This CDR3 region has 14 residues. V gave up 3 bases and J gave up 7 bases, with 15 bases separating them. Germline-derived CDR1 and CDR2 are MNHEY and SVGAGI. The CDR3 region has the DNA TGTGCCAGCAGTTATATAGGGGGAATAGGGACCCAGTACTTC. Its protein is CASSYIGGIGTQYF.

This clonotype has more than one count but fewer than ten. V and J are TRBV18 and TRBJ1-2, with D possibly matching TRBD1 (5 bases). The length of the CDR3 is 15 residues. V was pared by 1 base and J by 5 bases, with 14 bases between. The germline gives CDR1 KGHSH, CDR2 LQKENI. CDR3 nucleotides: TGTGCCAGCTCACCACTTTCGCCGACAGCTTATGGCTACACCTTC. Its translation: CASSPLSPTAYGYTF.

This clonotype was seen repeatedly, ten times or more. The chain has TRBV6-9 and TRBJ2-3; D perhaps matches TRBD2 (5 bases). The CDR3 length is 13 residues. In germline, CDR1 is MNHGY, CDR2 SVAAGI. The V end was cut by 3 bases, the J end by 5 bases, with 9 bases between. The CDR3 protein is CASSYGELDTQYF. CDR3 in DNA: TGTGCCAGCAGTTACGGGGAGCTAGATACGCAGTATTTT.

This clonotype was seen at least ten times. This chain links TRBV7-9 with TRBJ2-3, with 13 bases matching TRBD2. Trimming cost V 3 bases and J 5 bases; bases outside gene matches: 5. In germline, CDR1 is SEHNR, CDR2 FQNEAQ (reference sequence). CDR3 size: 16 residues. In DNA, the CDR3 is TGTGCCAGCAGCTTCTCCACTAGCGGGGGGGGAGATACGCAGTATTTT. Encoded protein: CASSFSTSGGGDTQYF.

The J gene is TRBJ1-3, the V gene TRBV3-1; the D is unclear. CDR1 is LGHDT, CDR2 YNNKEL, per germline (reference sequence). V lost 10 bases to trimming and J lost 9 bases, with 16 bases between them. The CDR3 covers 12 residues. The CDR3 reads CATSKEGGTIYF. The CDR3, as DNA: TGTGCCACGAGTAAAGAGGGAGGCACCATATATTTT.

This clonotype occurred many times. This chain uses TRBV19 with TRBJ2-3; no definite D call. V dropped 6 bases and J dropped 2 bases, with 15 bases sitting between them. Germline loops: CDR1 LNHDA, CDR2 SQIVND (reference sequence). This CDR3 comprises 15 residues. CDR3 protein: CASSPTGVHTDTQYF. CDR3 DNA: TGTGCCAGTAGCCCCACCGGAGTGCACACAGATACGCAGTATTTT.